The 21 T cell receptor beta chains in this list originate from one sample, sequenced in a study of tumor-infiltrating lymphocytes in primary liver carcinoma. Using a constant-region primer together with ProtoScript II reverse transcriptase, TCR beta cDNA was made from roughly 540 ng of total RNA. Sequencing libraries for TCR beta derived from three nested multiplex PCR rounds that used slightly modified ARM-PCR. A C-beta reverse primer and TRBV1-TRBV30 forward primers served in each of the first two PCR rounds, at around 10 cycles apiece. TCRdb re-derived calls from the multiplex PCR reads in MiXCR, one entry per CDR3 protein. The sample holds more than 100,000 distinct CDR3 sequences; about two thirds are singletons and the top ten take 8.1%. Total RNA and DNA came together from approximately 20-30 mg of bulk tissue without cell sorting. The sample was tumor-adjacent normal liver tissue. All receptors come from an older woman with primary liver carcinoma and hepatitis B virus infection.

In this sample, this clonotype turned up many times. This sequence joins TRBV7-9 and TRBJ2-7; TRBD1 aligns across 9 bases. In germline, CDR1 is SEHNR, CDR2 FQNEAQ (reference sequence). After removal of 0 bases from V and 5 bases from J, the junction contained 8 bases not matched to a gene. This CDR3 has 16 residues. The DNA for the CDR3 is TGTGCCAGCAGCTTAGCCCCGGGGACAGGGAGGGACGAGCAGTACTTC. Translating gives CASSLAPGTGRDEQYF.

As for this clonotype: A read error may account for a junction end that differs from germline. The rearrangement links TRBV12-3 or TRBV12-4 to TRBJ1-4, with 8 bases aligning to TRBD1. There are 15 residues in the CDR3. The CDR3 loop is CASSPGQDTNEKLFF. The CDR3, as DNA: TGTGCCAGCAGCCCGGGACAGGATACTAATGAGAAACTGTTTTTT.

Concerning this clonotype itself: This may come from a read error, since a much larger clone is one base off. This rearrangement joins TRBV4-1 to TRBJ1-4; D is uncertain. Germline assignment: CDR1 MGHRA and CDR2 YSYEKL. The CDR3 runs 16 residues. CDR3 in DNA: TGCGCCAGCAGCCAAGATCGTTACAGTGGTAATGGAAAACTGTTTTTT. Its translation is CASSQDRYSGNGKLFF.

This clonotype occurred many times. The chain uses TRBV29-1 and TRBJ2-2, with a weak D call TRBD2 (5 bases). Germline CDR1 reads SQVTM; CDR2 reads ANQGSEA. CDR3 length: 15 amino acids. V shed 7 bases and J shed 0 bases, with 15 bases lying between them. In DNA, the CDR3 is TGCAGCGCCATGGGCGGGCTAACGAACACCGGGGAGCTGTTTTTT. Its translation: CSAMGGLTNTGELFF.

The CDR3 here is CASTVQGYNEQFF. Here the CDR3 DNA reads TGTGCCAGCACCGTACAGGGGTACAATGAGCAGTTCTTC. V gene TRBV28 combines with J gene TRBJ2-1; the match to TRBD1 covers 7 bases. V dropped 7 bases and J dropped 4; count of bases not matched to a gene: 4. This CDR3 contains 13 residues. In germline, CDR1 is MDHEN, CDR2 SYDVKM.

This clonotype was detected once. Since a much larger clone is just one base distant, this may be a read error. CDR3 DNA sequence: TGTGCCAGCAACAGGACAGGGGGCAGGCAAGAGACCCAGTACTTC. The encoded protein is CASNRTGGRQETQYF. The chain links TRBV11-2 to TRBJ2-5, with 11 positions matching TRBD1. Germline V gene data show CDR1 as SGHAT and CDR2 as FQNNGV. V lost 7 bases and J lost 2; bases outside the gene matches: 6. CDR3 length equals 15 residues.

A note on this clonotype: A read error may produce the germline difference seen at one junction end. The CDR3 reads CASSYRRNSGNTICF. The CDR3 coding sequence is TGTGCCAGCAGTTATCGGCGCAACTCTGGAAACACCATATGTTTC. The chain combines TRBV6-5 with TRBJ1-3, with no clear D. Germline values: CDR1 MNHEY, CDR2 SVGAGI. This CDR3 has 15 amino acids.

The CDR3 DNA sequence: TGCAGCTTCTTTTCCATTTGGGGCACTGAAGCTTTCTTT. Amino acid sequence: CSFFSIWGTEAFF. The rearrangement joins TRBV29-1 to TRBJ1-1; D unresolved. Deletions cut 8 bases from V and 4 bases from J, with 17 bases between. The germline V gene encodes CDR1 SQVTM and CDR2 ANQGSEA. This CDR3 is built from 13 residues.

This clonotype occurred many times. The J gene is TRBJ1-2, the V gene TRBV5-4; perhaps TRBD1 as D (5 bases). Germline V lookup: CDR1 SGHNT, CDR2 YYREEE (reference sequence). V lost 5 bases to trimming and J lost 6 bases, with 14 bases between them. CDR3 size: 13 residues. The CDR3 DNA reads as TGTGCCAGCAGTGCCCGGGGACGGAATGGCTACACCTTC. Translating gives CASSARGRNGYTF.

The genes are TRBV28 and TRBJ2-5; possibly TRBD1 for D (7 bases). The germline V gene encodes CDR1 MDHEN and CDR2 SYDVKM. Trimming cost V 7 bases and J 7 bases, with 13 bases left between them. There are 12 residues in the CDR3. The CDR3 sequence: CASKTGEVTQYF. As DNA, the CDR3 is TGTGCCAGCAAAACAGGGGAGGTGACCCAGTACTTC.

Turning to this clonotype: Germline is not matched at one junction end, which may reflect a read error. The DNA for the CDR3 is TGCAACGTTGATGGGGGGACAGGGTTTTCCTACGAACAGTACTTC. It codes for CNVDGGTGFSYEQYF. The chain employs TRBV29-1 and TRBJ2-7, with 9 bases lining up with TRBD1. This CDR3 comprises 15 residues. CDR1 is SQVTM and CDR2 is ANQGSEA in the germline V gene.

Worth noting for this clonotype: An end of the junction differs from the germline gene, which may be a read error. This chain connects TRBV29-1 to TRBJ1-2; 7 nucleotides align to TRBD1. Germline V gives CDR1 SQVTM, CDR2 ANQGSEA. The CDR3 totals 15 residues. The CDR3 reads CRAWDSGQPNYGYSF. The CDR3, as DNA: TGCAGAGCGTGGGACTCGGGACAGCCAAACTATGGCTACAGCTTC.

Note on this clonotype: Being one base from a much bigger clone, this may be a read error. The chain uses TRBV5-1 and TRBJ1-1; 9 positions match TRBD1. This CDR3 region has 16 residues. The junction had 9 bases not matched to a gene; V was cut back by 5 bases and J by 1 base. Germline CDR1 is SGHRS and CDR2 is YFSETQ. CDR3 sequence reads: CASRRTQQGANTEAFF. The DNA for the CDR3 is TGCGCCAGCAGGAGAACCCAACAGGGGGCGAACACTGAAGCTTTCTTT.

The sample holds many counts of this clonotype. At one end the junction does not follow the germline gene, possibly because of a read error. The chain recombines TRBV28 with TRBJ2-1; D might be TRBD2 (5 bases). Per the germline V gene, CDR1 is MDHEN and CDR2 is SYDVKM. This CDR3 is built from 15 residues. Here the CDR3 DNA reads TGTGCCAGCGGTTTGTATTGGGGAGTGGGCGATGAGCAGTTCTTC. As protein: CASGLYWGVGDEQFF. The whole variable domain, filled in from reference TRBV28 and TRBJ2-1, reads DVKVTQSSRYLVKRTGEKVFLECVQDMDHENMFWYRQDPGLGLRLIYFSYDVKMKEKGDIPEGYSVSREKKERFSLILESASTNQTSMYLCASGLYWGVGDEQFFGPGTRLTVL.

As regards this clonotype: One junction end does not reproduce the germline sequence, and a read error may be involved. The chain carries TRBV13 and TRBJ2-2; 9 bases are a match to TRBD2. The length of the CDR3 is 16 residues. The germline gives CDR1 PRHDT, CDR2 FYEKMQ (reference sequence). CDR3 in amino acids: CASGRAREGPIGELFF. The DNA of the CDR3 is TGTGCCAGCGGGCGAGCGCGGGAGGGCCCCATCGGGGAGCTATTTTTT.

As to this clonotype: The germline gene is not matched at one end of the junction; a read error may be the cause. The rearrangement links TRBV29-1 to TRBJ1-6; TRBD1 matches at 7 bases. CDR1 SQVTM and CDR2 ANQGSEA come from the germline V gene. This CDR3 is built from 13 residues. In nucleotides, the CDR3 is TGCAGCGTTGGAGACAGGGCAAATTCACCCCCCCACTTT. Encoded protein: CSVGDRANSPPHF.

On this clonotype itself: Germline is not matched at one junction end, which may reflect a read error. The chain is built from TRBV14 and TRBJ2-2, with D possibly TRBD2 on 6 matching bases. The V gene's germline CDR1 is SGHDN and CDR2 FVKESK. The CDR3 consists of 16 residues. CDR3 sequence: CASSQADGRNNGELLF. The CDR3 region has the DNA TGTGCCAGCAGCCAAGCAGACGGGAGAAATAACGGGGAGCTGCTTTTT.

As for this clonotype: The junction departs from the called germline gene at one end, perhaps through a read error. V usage is TRBV29-1 and J usage is TRBJ2-5, with D perhaps given as TRBD1 or TRBD2 (5 bases each). The CDR3 runs 13 residues. Looked up from germline, CDR1 is SQVTM and CDR2 is ANQGSEA. The CDR3 DNA follows: TGTAGCGTTGAGGGGCGCTGTAAAGCGACCCAGTACTTC. Amino acid sequence: CSVEGRCKATQYF.

With respect to this clonotype: One end of the junction does not line up with germline, which may come from a read error. CDR3 amino acids: CHPLRTGMKYEQYF. The CDR3 DNA reads as TGCCACCCTCTGAGGACAGGGATGAAGTACGAGCAGTACTTC. The chain is built from TRBV11-2 and TRBJ2-7, with 8 bases matching TRBD1. Germline V gene lookup returns CDR1 SGHAT and CDR2 FQNNGV. The CDR3 totals 14 residues.

The chain combines TRBV10-3 with TRBJ2-3; D call uncertain. Trimming took 4 bases from V and 2 from J, leaving 16 bases between them. This CDR3 has 16 residues. In germline, CDR1 is ENHRY, CDR2 SYGVKD. The CDR3 bases are TGTGCCATCAGTGTGTCGACTTGGCAGACCACAGATACGCAGTATTTT. Its protein is CAISVSTWQTTDTQYF.

The rearrangement joins TRBV12-3 or TRBV12-4 to TRBJ1-1; TRBD1 might be the D (5 bases). This CDR3 has 15 amino acids. Trimming stripped 7 bases from V and 4 bases from J, with 19 bases between. The DNA for the CDR3 is TGTGCCAGCACTAGGAAAGGGGTGCTGCGCACTGAAGCTTTCTTT. This gives the protein CASTRKGVLRTEAFF.